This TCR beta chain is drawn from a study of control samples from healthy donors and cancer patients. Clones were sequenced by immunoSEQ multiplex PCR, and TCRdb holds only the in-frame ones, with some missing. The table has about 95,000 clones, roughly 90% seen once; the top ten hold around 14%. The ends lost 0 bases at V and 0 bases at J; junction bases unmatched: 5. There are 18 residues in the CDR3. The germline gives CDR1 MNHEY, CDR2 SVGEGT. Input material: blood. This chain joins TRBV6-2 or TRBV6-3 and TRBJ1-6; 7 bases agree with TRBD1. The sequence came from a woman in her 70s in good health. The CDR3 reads CASSYSKTGSSYNSPLHF. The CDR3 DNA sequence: TGTGCCAGCAGTTACTCGAAGACAGGGAGCTCCTATAATTCACCCCTCCACTTT.